These T cell receptor beta chains were read from a single sample in a study of cytomegalovirus exposure and HLA in healthy donors. Clones were sequenced by immunoSEQ multiplex PCR, and TCRdb holds only the in-frame ones, with some missing. The data contain around 170,000 clones, roughly 84% of them singletons. The sample taken for sequencing was PBMCs. These receptors were collected from a boy aged 2 to 10 in good health and CMV-seronegative. The CDR3 runs from the conserved cysteine through the conserved F or W. A D gene is named only where the DNA matches it firmly. Clone size, where shown, is once, few, many, or a class for clones that have expanded.

TRBV5-6	13	.	.	TRBJ2-1	TGTGCCAGCAGCTTGGCGCAGGTCAATGAGCAGTTCTTC	CASSLAQVNEQFF
TRBV4-1	15	.	.	TRBJ1-2	TGCGCCAGCAGCCAAGTCGCAGGGTGGGACTATGGCTACACCTTC	CASSQVAGWDYGYTF
TRBV4-1	18	.	.	TRBJ2-7	TGCGCCAGCAGCCAAGATCTTATAAGGATGTGGAGCCAATACGAGCAGTACTTC	CASSQDLIRMWSQYEQYF
TRBV10-3	14	.	.	TRBJ2-5	TGTGCCATCAGTGATTCGGGACTTGCAGAGACCCAGTACTTC	CAISDSGLAETQYF
TRBV18	12	.	.	TRBJ2-3	TGTGCCAGCTCCCCTCTCCCAGATACGCAGTATTTT	CASSPLPDTQYF
TRBV19	13	.	.	TRBJ2-3	TGTGCCAGTAGTATCTCCCGCACAGATACGCAGTATTTT	CASSISRTDTQYF
TRBV6-1	15	.	.	TRBJ2-1	TGTGCCAGCAGTACCCTTCACAGCTCCTACAATGAGCAGTTCTTC	CASSTLHSSYNEQFF
TRBV5-1	15	.	.	TRBJ2-7	TGCGCCAGCAGCTTCCGGGGGATAATTTGGCACGAGCAGTACTTC	CASSFRGIIWHEQYF
TRBV27	13	.	.	TRBJ1-5	TGTGCCAGCAGTTTTTCAGGGTCCACAGCCCAGCATTTT	CASSFSGSTAQHF
TRBV6-5	14	.	.	TRBJ2-3	TGTGCCAGCAGTCGCGGGTTAAACACAGATACGCAGTATTTT	CASSRGLNTDTQYF
TRBV5-5	14	.	TRBD1	TRBJ1-2	TGTGCCAGTTTCGGGACAGGTCTATGGGTTGGCTACACCTTC	CASFGTGLWVGYTF
TRBV7-9	17	.	.	TRBJ2-3	TGTGCCAGCAGCCCGGGTCAGGGGGGATACAATCAGGATACGCAGTATTTT	CASSPGQGGYNQDTQYF
TRBV6-5	16	.	TRBD2	TRBJ2-3	TGTGCCAGCAGTTACTCTTATGCGGGAGGGGGAGATACGCAGTATTTT	CASSYSYAGGGDTQYF
TRBV6-5	13	.	TRBD1	TRBJ1-6	TGTGCCAGCAGGGACAGGGAGGCTTCACCCCTCCACTTT	CASRDREASPLHF
TRBV5-6	15	.	.	TRBJ1-1	TGTGCCAGCAGCGGCGACAGGCTCCTGAACACTGAAGCTTTCTTT	CASSGDRLLNTEAFF
TRBV13	15	once	.	TRBJ1-1	TGTGCCAGCAGCTCCGAGACAGGTTTGAACACTGAAGCTTTCTTT	CASSSETGLNTEAFF
TRBV5-1	15	.	TRBD1	TRBJ1-2	TGCGCCAGCAGCTTGACCAAACAGGGGAGTCCGAGCTACACCTTC	CASSLTKQGSPSYTF
TRBV29-1	13	.	.	TRBJ2-5	TGCAGCGTTGATCAGGGAATGGGGGAGACCCAGTACTTC	CSVDQGMGETQYF
TRBV6-5	13	few	.	TRBJ1-5	TGTGCCAGCAGACGGACAGCTAATCAGCCCCAGCATTTT	CASRRTANQPQHF
TRBV30	18	.	.	TRBJ2-3	TGTGCCTGGAGTCCCTACCCCTTGGGGGAGGCACGCACAGATACGCAGTATTTT	CAWSPYPLGEARTDTQYF
TRBV5-6	12	.	.	TRBJ2-1	TGTGCCAGCAGCCTCCTCGCCGGGGAGCAGTTCTTC	CASSLLAGEQFF
TRBV5-6	14	.	.	TRBJ2-5	TGTGCCAGCAGCTTTACAGGGCTTACGGAGACCCAGTACTTC	CASSFTGLTETQYF
TRBV19	15	.	TRBD2	TRBJ2-1	TGTGCCAGCCGAAGCCCTAGCGGGAGTGTCACTGAGCAGTTCTTC	CASRSPSGSVTEQFF
TRBV18	16	.	TRBD1	TRBJ1-1	TGTGCCACCTCTAAAAAGAGGACAGGGGCATGGGCTGAAGCTTTCTTT	CATSKKRTGAWAEAFF
TRBV14	15	.	.	TRBJ2-7	TGTGCCAGCAGCCAAGCGAGCGAGGGAACGGACGAGCAGTACTTC	CASSQASEGTDEQYF
TRBV14	12	.	TRBD1	TRBJ1-1	TGTGCCAGCAGCGGACAGGGGGCTGAAGCTTTCTTT	CASSGQGAEAFF
TRBV5-6	13	few	.	TRBJ2-3	TGTGCCAGCAGCGTGGCGCCAGGGGATACGCAGTATTTT	CASSVAPGDTQYF
TRBV11-2	12	.	.	TRBJ1-1	TGTGCCAGCAGCTTACCAGGGTCTGAAGCTTTCTTT	CASSLPGSEAFF
TRBV27	14	.	.	TRBJ1-2	TGTGCCAGCAGTCCCCGGGAGGGTTTCTATGGCTACACCTTC	CASSPREGFYGYTF
TRBV7-9	15	few	TRBD1	TRBJ2-7	TGTGCCAGCAGCTTAACCGGACAGGCCTCCTACGAGCAGTACTTC	CASSLTGQASYEQYF
TRBV5-1	15	.	.	TRBJ1-1	TGCGCCAGCAGCTCCGACCAGGGCCTCAACACTGAAGCTTTCTTT	CASSSDQGLNTEAFF
TRBV6-5	15	.	TRBD2	TRBJ2-7	TGTGCCAGCAGAACTCAACTAGCGGACCCCTACGAGCAGTACTTC	CASRTQLADPYEQYF
TRBV29-1	13	.	.	TRBJ2-2	TGCAGCGTTGGATCCGGGAACACCGGGGAGCTGTTTTTT	CSVGSGNTGELFF
TRBV2	16	.	TRBD2	TRBJ2-6	TGTGCCAGCACCTGGGGGGGACTCTCTGGGGCCAACGTCCTGACTTTC	CASTWGGLSGANVLTF
TRBV19	14	.	.	TRBJ2-7	TGTGCCAGCAGGGACACCCTGAAATCCTACGAGCAGTACTTC	CASRDTLKSYEQYF
TRBV10-1	16	.	.	TRBJ2-1	TGCGCCAGCAGTCCTGGACAGCCGAATTACTACAATGAGCAGTTCTTC	CASSPGQPNYYNEQFF
TRBV2	15	few	.	TRBJ1-5	TGTGCCAGCAGTGAGTACAGCATGGGTAATCAGCCCCAGCATTTT	CASSEYSMGNQPQHF
TRBV6-1	14	few	TRBD1	TRBJ1-1	TGTGCCAGCCCCCCTTGGACAGGGAACACTGAAGCTTTCTTT	CASPPWTGNTEAFF
TRBV6-5	15	.	TRBD1	TRBJ1-2	TGTGCCAGCAGTTACGTGGGACAGAATCGCTATGGCTACACCTTC	CASSYVGQNRYGYTF
TRBV10-2	12	.	TRBD1	TRBJ1-1	TGCGCCAGCGGGACAGGGAACACTGAAGCTTTCTTT	CASGTGNTEAFF
TRBV27	15	.	TRBD1	TRBJ1-1	TGTGCCAGCAGTTTGACAGGGGGATTTAACACTGAAGCTTTCTTT	CASSLTGGFNTEAFF
TRBV7-3	13	.	.	TRBJ1-1	TGTGCCAGCAGCCTATATATGAACACTGAAGCTTTCTTT	CASSLYMNTEAFF
TRBV10-3	16	.	TRBD2	TRBJ2-3	TGTGCCATCAGGACCCCCGGGGGACTAGCGGGAGCGGAGGTGTATTTT	CAIRTPGGLAGAEVYF
TRBV4-2	16	.	.	TRBJ1-6	TGTGCCAGCAGCCGCTTATTGGAACAGGGAAATTCACCCCTCCACTTT	CASSRLLEQGNSPLHF
TRBV19	14	.	.	TRBJ2-7	TGTGCCAGTAGCGTTCGGGGTTCTTCCTACGAGCAGTACTTC	CASSVRGSSYEQYF
TRBV27	15	.	TRBD1	TRBJ2-1	TGTGCCAGCAGTACGGGACAGCCTTCCTACAATGAGCAGTTCTTC	CASSTGQPSYNEQFF
TRBV2	17	once	.	TRBJ2-1	TGTGCCAGCAGTTATTATATAGCGGAAAGACCAAACAATGAGCAGTTCTTC	CASSYYIAERPNNEQFF
TRBV6-6	14	.	.	TRBJ1-5	TGTGCCAGCAATAAACTAGGGGAGGTACAGCCCCAGCATTTT	CASNKLGEVQPQHF
TRBV7-6	16	.	.	TRBJ2-7	TGTGCCAGCAGCTACAGGCCCCACGCGAGCTCCTACGAGCAGTACTTC	CASSYRPHASSYEQYF
TRBV6-5	14	.	TRBD1	TRBJ1-1	TGTGCCAGCAGAGACAGGGGGAAGACGGCTGAAGCTTTCTTT	CASRDRGKTAEAFF
TRBV6-1	15	.	TRBD1	TRBJ1-4	TGTGCCAGCAGCCCTCTCGGGACAGGGGAAGAAAAACTGTTTTTT	CASSPLGTGEEKLFF
TRBV7-9	14	.	.	TRBJ1-1	TGTGCCAGCAGCTTACTGCCCAGGAACACTGAAGCTTTCTTT	CASSLLPRNTEAFF
TRBV7-9	12	.	.	TRBJ2-7	TGTGCCAGCAGCTTCCAGGCCTACGAGCAGTACTTC	CASSFQAYEQYF
TRBV5-1	17	.	TRBD2	TRBJ2-3	TGCGCCAGCAGCTTCCCGGGCGGGAGGGCCGAGACAGATACGCAGTATTTT	CASSFPGGRAETDTQYF
TRBV28	15	.	.	TRBJ1-5	TGTGCCAGCAGTTTTGTTCTGGGGAGGAATCAGCCCCAGCATTTT	CASSFVLGRNQPQHF
TRBV27	13	.	TRBD1	TRBJ1-5	TGTGCCAGCAGCACGGACAGGGACCAGCCCCAGCATTTT	CASSTDRDQPQHF
TRBV2	12	once	.	TRBJ2-7	TGTGCCAGCAGGGAGACCACGCCTCCGCAGTACTTC	CASRETTPPQYF
TRBV6-5	16	few	TRBD1	TRBJ2-7	TGTGCCAGCAGTTACTCGACGGGACAGGTCTCCTACGAGCAGTACTTC	CASSYSTGQVSYEQYF
TRBV2	13	.	.	TRBJ2-7	TGTGCCAGCAGTGGTTCCTCCTACTACGAGCAGTACTTC	CASSGSSYYEQYF